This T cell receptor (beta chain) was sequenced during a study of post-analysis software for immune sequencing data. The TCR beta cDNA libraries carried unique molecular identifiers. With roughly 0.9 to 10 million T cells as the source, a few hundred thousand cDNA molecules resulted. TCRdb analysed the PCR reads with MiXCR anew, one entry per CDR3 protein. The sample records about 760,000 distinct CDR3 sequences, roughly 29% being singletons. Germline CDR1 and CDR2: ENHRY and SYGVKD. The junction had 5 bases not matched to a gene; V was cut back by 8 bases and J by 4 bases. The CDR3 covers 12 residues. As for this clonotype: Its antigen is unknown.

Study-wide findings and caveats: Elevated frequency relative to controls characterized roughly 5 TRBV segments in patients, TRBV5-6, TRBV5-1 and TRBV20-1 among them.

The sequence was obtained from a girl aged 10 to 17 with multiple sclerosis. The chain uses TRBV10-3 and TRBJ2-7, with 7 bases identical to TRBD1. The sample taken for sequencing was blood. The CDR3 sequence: CAIRDRDYEQYF. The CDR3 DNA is TGTGCCATCCGCGACAGGGATTACGAGCAGTACTTC.